This TCR beta chain stems from a study of T cell repertoires in cytomegalovirus infection. Study-wide background: It was the public TCR beta signatures that indicated both CMV infection and matching HLA type. General study points: Within the response measured ex vivo, HLA-C-restricted CMV-specific TCR beta clonotypes were dominant. Totalled public TCR beta family frequency picked out people who carried CMV plus the relevant HLA.

TCRdb redid the calling of the reads with MiXCR, one entry per CDR3 protein. The sample records about 400,000 distinct CDR3 sequences, 15% to 20% being singletons. The CDR3 sequence is 14 residues long. With 5 bases clipped from V and 6 bases from J, the junction kept 9 bases outside the gene matches. The germline CDR1 and CDR2 sequences are SGHTA and FQGNSA. This clonotype has at least ten counts. Its antigen is not known. The TCR sequence derives from a human donor in good health (CMV status not recorded). Some clones in this sample may be carry-over from other donors' samples. The chain links TRBV7-2 to TRBJ1-2; 7 bases are shared with TRBD1. The sequenced material came from PBMCs. The CDR3 sequence is CASSRRGQGDGYTF. DNA for the CDR3: TGTGCCAGCAGCCGTAGGGGGCAGGGGGATGGCTACACCTTC.